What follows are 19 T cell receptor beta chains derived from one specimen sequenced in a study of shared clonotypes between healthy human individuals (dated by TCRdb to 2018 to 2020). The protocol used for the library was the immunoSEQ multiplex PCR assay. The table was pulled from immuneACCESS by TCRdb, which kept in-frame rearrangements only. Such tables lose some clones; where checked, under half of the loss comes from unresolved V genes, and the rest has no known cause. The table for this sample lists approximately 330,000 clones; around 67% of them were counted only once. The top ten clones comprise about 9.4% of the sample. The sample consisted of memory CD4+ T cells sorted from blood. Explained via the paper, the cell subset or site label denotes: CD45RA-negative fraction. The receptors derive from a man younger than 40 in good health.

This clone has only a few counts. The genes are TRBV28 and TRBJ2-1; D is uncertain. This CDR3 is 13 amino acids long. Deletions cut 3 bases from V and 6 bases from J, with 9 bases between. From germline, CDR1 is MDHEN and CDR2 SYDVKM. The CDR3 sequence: CASSFRQRNEQFF. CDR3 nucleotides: TGTGCCAGCAGTTTCCGCCAGCGCAATGAGCAGTTCTTC.

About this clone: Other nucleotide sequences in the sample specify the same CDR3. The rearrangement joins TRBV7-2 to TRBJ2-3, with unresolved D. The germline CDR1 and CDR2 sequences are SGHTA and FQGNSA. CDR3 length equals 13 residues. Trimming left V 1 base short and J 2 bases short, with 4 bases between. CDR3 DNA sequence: TGTGCCAGCAGCTTAGAGGCCACAGATACGCAGTATTTT. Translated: CASSLEATDTQYF.

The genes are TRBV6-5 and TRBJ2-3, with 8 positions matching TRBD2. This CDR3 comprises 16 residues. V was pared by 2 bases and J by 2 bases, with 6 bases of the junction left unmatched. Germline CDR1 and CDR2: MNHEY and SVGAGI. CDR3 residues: CASSYLREGTTDTQYF. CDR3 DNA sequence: TGTGCCAGCAGTTACCTCCGGGAGGGGACCACAGATACGCAGTATTTT.

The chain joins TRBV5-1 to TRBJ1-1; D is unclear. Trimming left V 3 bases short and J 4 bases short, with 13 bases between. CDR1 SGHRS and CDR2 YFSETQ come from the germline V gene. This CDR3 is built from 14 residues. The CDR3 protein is CASSSPWEGTEAFF. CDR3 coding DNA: TGCGCCAGCAGCTCCCCCTGGGAGGGCACTGAAGCTTTCTTT.

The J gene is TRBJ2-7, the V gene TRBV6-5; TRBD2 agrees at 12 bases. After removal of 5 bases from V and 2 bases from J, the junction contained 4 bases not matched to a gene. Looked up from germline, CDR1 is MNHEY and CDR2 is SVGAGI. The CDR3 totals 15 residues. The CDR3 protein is CASSVRLAGAYEQYF. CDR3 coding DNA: TGTGCCAGCAGTGTCCGACTAGCGGGAGCCTACGAGCAGTACTTC.

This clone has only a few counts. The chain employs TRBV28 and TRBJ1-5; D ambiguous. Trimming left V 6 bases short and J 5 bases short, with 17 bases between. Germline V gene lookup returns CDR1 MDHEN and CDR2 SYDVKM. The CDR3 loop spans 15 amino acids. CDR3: CASSHETGNDQPQHF. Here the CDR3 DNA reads TGTGCCAGCAGCCATGAAACGGGTAACGATCAGCCCCAGCATTTT.

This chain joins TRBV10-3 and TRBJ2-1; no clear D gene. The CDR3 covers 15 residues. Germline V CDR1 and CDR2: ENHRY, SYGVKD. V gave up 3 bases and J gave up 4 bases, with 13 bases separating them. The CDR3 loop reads CAISEISKGYNEQFF. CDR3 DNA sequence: TGTGCCATCAGTGAAATATCGAAGGGATACAATGAGCAGTTCTTC.

As DNA, the CDR3 is TGCGCCAGCAGCCAACAGGGGGCGCAGCCCTATGGCTACACCTTC. This codes for CASSQQGAQPYGYTF. This chain uses TRBV4-1 with TRBJ1-2; 8 bases are a match to TRBD1. With V trimmed by 2 bases and J by 4 bases, 6 bases remained unmatched. CDR1 and CDR2 from the germline V gene are MGHRA and YSYEKL. CDR3 length equals 15 residues.

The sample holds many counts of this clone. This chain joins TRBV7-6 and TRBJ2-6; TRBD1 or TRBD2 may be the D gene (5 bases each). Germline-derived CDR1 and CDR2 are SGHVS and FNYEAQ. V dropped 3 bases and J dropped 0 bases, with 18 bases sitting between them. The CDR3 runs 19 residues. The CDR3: CASSFQGELGSSGANVLTF. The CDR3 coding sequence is TGTGCCAGCAGCTTTCAAGGGGAGCTAGGAAGCTCTGGGGCCAACGTCCTGACTTTC.

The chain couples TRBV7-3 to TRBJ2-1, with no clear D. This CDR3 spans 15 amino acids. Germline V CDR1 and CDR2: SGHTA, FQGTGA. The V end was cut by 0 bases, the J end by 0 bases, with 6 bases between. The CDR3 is CASSLTPSSYNEQFF. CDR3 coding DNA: TGTGCCAGCAGCTTAACCCCAAGCTCCTACAATGAGCAGTTCTTC.

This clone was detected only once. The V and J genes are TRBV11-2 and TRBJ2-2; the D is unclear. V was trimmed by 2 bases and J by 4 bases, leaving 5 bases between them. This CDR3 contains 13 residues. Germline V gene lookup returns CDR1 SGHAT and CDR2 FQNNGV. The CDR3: CASSLSRTGELFF. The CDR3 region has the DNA TGTGCCAGCAGCTTATCCCGCACCGGGGAGCTGTTTTTT. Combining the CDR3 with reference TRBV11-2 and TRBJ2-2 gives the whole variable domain EAGVAQSPRYKIIEKRQSVAFWCNPISGHATLYWYQQILGQGPKLLIQFQNNGVVDDSQLPKDRFSAERLKGVDSTLKIQPAKLEDSAVYLCASSLSRTGELFFGEGSRLTVL.

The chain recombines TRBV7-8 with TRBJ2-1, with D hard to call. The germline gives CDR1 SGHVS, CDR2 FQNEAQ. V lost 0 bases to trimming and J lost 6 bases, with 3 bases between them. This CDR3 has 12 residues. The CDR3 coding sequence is TGTGCCAGCAGCTTAGCGTTCAATGAGCAGTTCTTC. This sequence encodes CASSLAFNEQFF.

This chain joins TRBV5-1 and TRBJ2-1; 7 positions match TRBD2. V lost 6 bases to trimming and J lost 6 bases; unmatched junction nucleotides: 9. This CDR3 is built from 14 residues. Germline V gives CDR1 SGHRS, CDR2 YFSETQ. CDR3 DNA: TGCGCCAGCAAAGAGGGAGGGACCTCCAATGAGCAGTTCTTC. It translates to CASKEGGTSNEQFF. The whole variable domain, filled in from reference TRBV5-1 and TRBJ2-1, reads KAGVTQTPRYLIKTRGQQVTLSCSPISGHRSVSWYQQTPGQGLQFLFEYFSETQRNKGNFPGRFSGRQFSNSRSEMNVSTLELGDSALYLCASKEGGTSNEQFFGPGTRLTVL.

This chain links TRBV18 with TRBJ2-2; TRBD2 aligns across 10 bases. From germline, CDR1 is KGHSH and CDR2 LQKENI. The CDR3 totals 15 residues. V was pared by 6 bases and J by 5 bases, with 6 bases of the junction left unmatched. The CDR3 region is CASSRTSGETGELFF. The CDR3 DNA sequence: TGTGCCAGCTCGCGGACTAGCGGAGAGACCGGGGAGCTGTTTTTT.

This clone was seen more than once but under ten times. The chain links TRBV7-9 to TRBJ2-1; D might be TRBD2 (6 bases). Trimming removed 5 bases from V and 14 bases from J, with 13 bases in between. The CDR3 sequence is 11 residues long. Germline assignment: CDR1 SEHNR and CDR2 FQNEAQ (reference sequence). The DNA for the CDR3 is TGTGCCAGCAGCGGGGGGTCCTTGGAGTTCTTC. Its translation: CASSGGSLEFF.

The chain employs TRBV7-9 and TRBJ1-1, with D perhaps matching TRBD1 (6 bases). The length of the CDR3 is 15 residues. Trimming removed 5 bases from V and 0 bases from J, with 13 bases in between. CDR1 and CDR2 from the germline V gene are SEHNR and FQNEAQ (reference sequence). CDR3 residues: CASSHHQGMNTEAFF. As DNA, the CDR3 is TGTGCCAGCAGCCATCATCAGGGGATGAACACTGAAGCTTTCTTT.

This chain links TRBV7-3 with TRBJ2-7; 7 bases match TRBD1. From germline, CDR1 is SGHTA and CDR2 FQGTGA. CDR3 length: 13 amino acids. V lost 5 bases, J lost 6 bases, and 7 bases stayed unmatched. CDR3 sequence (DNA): TGTGCCAGCAGCAGAAACAGGGGCGGCGAGCAGTACTTC. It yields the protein CASSRNRGGEQYF.

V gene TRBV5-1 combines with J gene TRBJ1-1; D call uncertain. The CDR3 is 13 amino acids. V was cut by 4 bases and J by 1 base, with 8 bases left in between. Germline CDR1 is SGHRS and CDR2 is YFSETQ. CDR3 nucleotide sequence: TGCGCCAGCAGCGAACAACAGAACACTGAAGCTTTCTTT. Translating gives CASSEQQNTEAFF.

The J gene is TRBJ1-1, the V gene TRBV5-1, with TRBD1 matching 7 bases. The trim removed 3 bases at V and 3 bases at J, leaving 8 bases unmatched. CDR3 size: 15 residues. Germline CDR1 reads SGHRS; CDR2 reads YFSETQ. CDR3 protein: CASSSLTGADTEAFF. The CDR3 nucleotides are TGCGCCAGCAGCTCATTAACAGGGGCGGACACTGAAGCTTTCTTT.